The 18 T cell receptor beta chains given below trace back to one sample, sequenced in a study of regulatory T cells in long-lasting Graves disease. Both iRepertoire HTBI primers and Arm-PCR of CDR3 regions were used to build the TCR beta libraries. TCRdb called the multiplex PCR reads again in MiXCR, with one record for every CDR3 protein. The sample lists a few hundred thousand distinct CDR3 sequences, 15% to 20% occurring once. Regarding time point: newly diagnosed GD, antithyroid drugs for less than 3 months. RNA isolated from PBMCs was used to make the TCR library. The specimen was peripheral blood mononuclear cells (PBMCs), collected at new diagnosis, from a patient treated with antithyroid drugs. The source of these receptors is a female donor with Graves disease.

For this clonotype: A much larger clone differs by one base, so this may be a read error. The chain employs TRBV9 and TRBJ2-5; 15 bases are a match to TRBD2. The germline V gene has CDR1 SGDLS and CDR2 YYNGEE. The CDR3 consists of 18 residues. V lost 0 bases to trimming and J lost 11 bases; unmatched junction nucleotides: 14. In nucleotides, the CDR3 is TGTGCCAGCAGCGTAGAGGGGACTAGCGGGAGGTTTGGGAATGAGCAGTACTTC. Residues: CASSVEGTSGRFGNEQYF. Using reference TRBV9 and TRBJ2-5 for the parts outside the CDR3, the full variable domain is DSGVTQTPKHLITATGQRVTLRCSPRSGDLSVYWYQQSLDQGLQFLIQYYNGEERAKGNILERFSAQQFPDLHSELNLSSLELGDSALYFCASSVEGTSGRFGNEQYFGPGTRLLVL.

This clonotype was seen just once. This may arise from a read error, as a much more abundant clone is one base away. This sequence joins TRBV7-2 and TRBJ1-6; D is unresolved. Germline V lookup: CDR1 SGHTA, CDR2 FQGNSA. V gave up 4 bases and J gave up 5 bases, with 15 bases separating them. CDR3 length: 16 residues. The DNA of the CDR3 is TGTACCAGCAGCTGGTGGACGGGCGGGAATAATTCACCCCTCCACTTT. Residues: CTSSWWTGGNNSPLHF. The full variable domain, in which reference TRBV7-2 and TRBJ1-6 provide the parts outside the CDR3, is GAGVSQSPSNKVTEKGKDVELRCDPISGHTALYWYRQSLGQGLEFLIYFQGNSAPDKSGLPSDRFSAERTGGSVSTLTIQRTQQEDSAVYLCTSSWWTGGNNSPLHFGNGTRLTVT.

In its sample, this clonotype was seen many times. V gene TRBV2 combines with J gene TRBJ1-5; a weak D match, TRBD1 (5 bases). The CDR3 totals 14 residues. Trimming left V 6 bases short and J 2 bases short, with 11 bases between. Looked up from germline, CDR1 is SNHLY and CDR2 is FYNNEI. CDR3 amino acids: CASSIGGGNQPQHF. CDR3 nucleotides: TGTGCCAGCAGCATCGGAGGGGGCAATCAGCCCCAGCATTTT.

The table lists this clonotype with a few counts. CDR3 in DNA: TGTGCCAGCAGCACCACGGGAGGTCTCTACAATGAGCAGTTCTTC. Encoded protein: CASSTTGGLYNEQFF. The chain uses TRBV2 and TRBJ2-1; TRBD2 agrees at 7 bases. The ends lost 6 bases at V and 3 bases at J; junction bases unmatched: 8. The length of the CDR3 is 15 residues. In germline, CDR1 is SNHLY, CDR2 FYNNEI.

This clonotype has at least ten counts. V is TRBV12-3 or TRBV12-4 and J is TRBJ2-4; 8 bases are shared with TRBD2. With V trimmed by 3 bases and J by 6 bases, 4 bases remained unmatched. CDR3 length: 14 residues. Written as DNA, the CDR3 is TGTGCCAGCAGTTTTGGCGCGGGGGGAAACATTCAGTACTTC. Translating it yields CASSFGAGGNIQYF.

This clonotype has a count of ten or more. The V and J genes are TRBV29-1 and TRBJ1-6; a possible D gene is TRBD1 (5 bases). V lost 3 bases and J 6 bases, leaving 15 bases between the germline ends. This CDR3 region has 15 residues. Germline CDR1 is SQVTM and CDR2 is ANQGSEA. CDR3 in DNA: TGCAGCGTTGACCCCTCCGGGCAGGGTAATTCACCCCTCCACTTT. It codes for CSVDPSGQGNSPLHF.

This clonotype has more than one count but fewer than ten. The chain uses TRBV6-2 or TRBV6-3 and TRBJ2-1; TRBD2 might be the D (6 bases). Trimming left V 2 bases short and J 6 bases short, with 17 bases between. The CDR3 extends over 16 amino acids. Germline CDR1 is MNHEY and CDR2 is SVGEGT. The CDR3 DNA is TGTGCCAGCAGTTACCCAAGGGCGGGACGGGGCAATGAGCAGTTCTTC. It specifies CASSYPRAGRGNEQFF.

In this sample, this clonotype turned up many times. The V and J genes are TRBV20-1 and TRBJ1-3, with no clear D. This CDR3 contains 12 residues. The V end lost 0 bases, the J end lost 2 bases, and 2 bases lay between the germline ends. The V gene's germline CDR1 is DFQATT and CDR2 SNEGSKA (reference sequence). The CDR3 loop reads CSARETGNTIYF. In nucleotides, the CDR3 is TGCAGTGCTAGAGAAACTGGAAACACCATATATTTT.

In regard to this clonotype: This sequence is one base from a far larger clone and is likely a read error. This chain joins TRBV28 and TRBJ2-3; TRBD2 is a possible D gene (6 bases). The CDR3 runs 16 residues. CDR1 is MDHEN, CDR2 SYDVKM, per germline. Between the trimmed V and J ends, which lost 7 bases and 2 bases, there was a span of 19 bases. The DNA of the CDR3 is TGTGCCAGCACTTTCAACCGGGACTTCAACACAGATACGCAGTATTTT. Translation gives CASTFNRDFNTDTQYF.

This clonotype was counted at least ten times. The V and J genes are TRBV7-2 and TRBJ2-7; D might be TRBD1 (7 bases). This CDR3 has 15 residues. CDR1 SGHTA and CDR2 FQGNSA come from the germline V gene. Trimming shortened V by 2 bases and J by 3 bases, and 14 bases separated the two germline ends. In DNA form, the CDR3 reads TGTGCCAGCAGCTTACAGGGGGGCGCAATCTACGAGCAGTACTTC. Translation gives CASSLQGGAIYEQYF.

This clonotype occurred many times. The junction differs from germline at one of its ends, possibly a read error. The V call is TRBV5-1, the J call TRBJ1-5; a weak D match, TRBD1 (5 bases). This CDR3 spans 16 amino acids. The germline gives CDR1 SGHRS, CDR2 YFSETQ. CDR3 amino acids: CASSLQRTPSNQPQHF. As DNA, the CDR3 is TGTGCCAGCAGCTTGCAACGGACACCTAGCAATCAGCCCCAGCATTTT.

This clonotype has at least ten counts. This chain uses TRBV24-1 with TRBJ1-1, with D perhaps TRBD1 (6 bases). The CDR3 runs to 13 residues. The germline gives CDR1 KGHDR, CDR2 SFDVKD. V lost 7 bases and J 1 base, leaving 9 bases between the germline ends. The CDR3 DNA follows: TGTGCCACCAGCACAGGGTCGAACACTGAAGCTTTCTTT. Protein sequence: CATSTGSNTEAFF.

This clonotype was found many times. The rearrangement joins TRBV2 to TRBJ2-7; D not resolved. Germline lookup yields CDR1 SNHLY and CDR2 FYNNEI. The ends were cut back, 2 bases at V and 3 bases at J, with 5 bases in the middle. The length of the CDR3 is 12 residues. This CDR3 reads CASSESYYEQYF. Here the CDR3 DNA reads TGTGCCAGCAGTGAATCTTACTACGAGCAGTACTTC. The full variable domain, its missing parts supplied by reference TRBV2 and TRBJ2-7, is EPEVTQTPSHQVTQMGQEVILRCVPISNHLYFYWYRQILGQKVEFLVSFYNNEISEKSEIFDDQFSVERPDGSNFTLKIRSTKLEDSAMYFCASSESYYEQYFGPGTRLTVT.

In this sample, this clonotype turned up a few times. In DNA form, the CDR3 reads TGTGCCAGCAGCCAAGTGGGACAGGGGGTTTCACCCCTCCACTTT. Its translation: CASSQVGQGVSPLHF. V usage is TRBV4-2 and J usage is TRBJ1-6, with TRBD1 matching over 11 bases. V was pared by 1 base and J by 9 bases, with 2 bases of the junction left unmatched. This CDR3 has 15 residues. Germline CDR1 LGHNA, CDR2 YNFKEQ.

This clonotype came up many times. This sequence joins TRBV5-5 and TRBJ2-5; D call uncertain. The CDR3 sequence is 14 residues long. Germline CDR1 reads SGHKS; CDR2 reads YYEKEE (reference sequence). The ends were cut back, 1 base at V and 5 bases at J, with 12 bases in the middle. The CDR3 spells CASSLFVDLETQYF. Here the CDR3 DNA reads TGTGCCAGCAGCTTGTTTGTGGATTTGGAGACCCAGTACTTC.

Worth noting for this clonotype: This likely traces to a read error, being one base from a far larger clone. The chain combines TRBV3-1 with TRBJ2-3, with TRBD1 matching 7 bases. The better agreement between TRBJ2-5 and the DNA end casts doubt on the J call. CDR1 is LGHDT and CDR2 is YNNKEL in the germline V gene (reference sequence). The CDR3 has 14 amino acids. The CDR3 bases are TGTGCCAGCAGCCACCCACAGGGGCGGAAGGCCCAGTACTTC. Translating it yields CASSHPQGRKAQYF.

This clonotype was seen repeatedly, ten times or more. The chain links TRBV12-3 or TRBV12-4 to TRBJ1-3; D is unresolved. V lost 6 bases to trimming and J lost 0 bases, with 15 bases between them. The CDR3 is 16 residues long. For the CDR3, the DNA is TGTGCCAGCAGCTCCACCTCAGGTCGCTCTGGAAACACCATATATTTT. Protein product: CASSSTSGRSGNTIYF.

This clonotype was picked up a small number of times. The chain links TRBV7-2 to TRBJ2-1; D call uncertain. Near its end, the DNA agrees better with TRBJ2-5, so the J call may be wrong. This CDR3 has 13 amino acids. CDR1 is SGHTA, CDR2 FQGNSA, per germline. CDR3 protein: CASSLLTQETQYF. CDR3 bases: TGTGCCAGCAGCTTACTTACCCAAGAGACCCAGTACTTC.